The T cell receptor (beta chain) described here comes from a study of memory CD4+ T cells and cytomegalovirus serostatus. The wider study: Healthy Belgian adult donors included nine or ten CMV-positive and some 24 CMV-negative people. Findings and limits, study-wide: Of more than 150 reported CMV TCRbeta sequences, roughly 70 were found in memory CD4+ repertoires. The CMV-associated TCR signature appears largely within the CD4+ memory repertoire.

This CDR3 region has 21 residues. Sequenced by immunoSEQ multiplex PCR; TCRdb stores in-frame clones only, minus some. The repertoire holds under 55,000 clones, with around 83% as singletons. The sort gate was single viable CD3+CD4+CD8-CD45RO+ cells for memory CD4+ T cells. Total CD4+ T cells were enriched by CD4 positive selection. This clone was counted a few times. No antigen is known for it. The rearrangement joins TRBV1 to TRBJ1-3; the table's D gene call, TRBD1, was not cross checked with the DNA. TRBV1 is a listed pseudogene. Input material: memory CD4+ T cells from blood. This receptor was taken from an adult in good health and CMV-seropositive. In nucleotides, the CDR3 is TGCACCAGCAGTCTAGTATCACCAGGGACAGTAGAGTCGTCACTGGTGGACACCATATATTTT. Translated: CTSSLVSPGTVESSLVDTIYF.